This TCR beta chain came from a study of blood T cell repertoires in COVID-19. Across the whole study: Researchers got acute and convalescent COVID-19 samples from the United States, Italy and Spain. From T cells, B-cell-depleted T cells, or PBMCs came the material, which was cDNA or gDNA.

CDR1 and CDR2 from the germline V gene are SGHVS and FQNEAQ. J gave up 6 bases and V 5 bases, and 11 bases lay outside the gene matches. The CDR3 length is 16 residues. Original analysis: The authors estimated nucleated cell counts from reference gene primer amplification. Clones were read by immunoSEQ multiplex PCR, and TCRdb kept only the in-frame ones, dropping some. D and trimming come from the DNA, and the V and J calls and clone size come from that table. The sample holds tens of thousands of clones; over 80% are singletons and the top ten take 4% to 5.5%. The material sequenced was peripheral blood. This TCR was sampled from a man aged 45 to 65 with active COVID-19. The chain employs TRBV7-8 and TRBJ2-7; TRBD2 aligns across 12 bases. DNA of the CDR3: TGTGCCAGCAGCCTGCGGACTAGCGGGGTAGTAGTCGAGCAGTACTTC. This codes for CASSLRTSGVVVEQYF.